This T cell receptor (beta chain) came from a study of T cells in localized non-small cell lung cancer (dated by TCRdb to the early 2020s). Broadly, across the study: The study examined T cell repertoires in roughly 240 patients with early-stage NSCLC and compared tumors with uninvolved tumor-adjacent lungs. All 236 NSCLC patients in the cohort were treatment-naive and had localized lung tumors that were resected. A mean age of approximately 70 years was recorded for the NSCLC patients, of whom more than 120 were male and some 100 were female.

This clone was recorded once. This receptor's antigen is unknown. No qualities accompany the bases; no much larger clone lies one base away. The immunoSEQ Assay was used to sequence TCR beta CDR3 regions from DNA. The source study handled its data this way. T cell density was computed as TCR beta template counts normalized to usable DNA estimated by amplifying housekeeping genes. Richness was estimated with the preseqR package, extrapolating to 400,000 templates for PBMC samples and 120,000 templates for tissue samples. Clonality was taken to be one minus Pielou's evenness. Tissue-enriched TCRs were identified by differential abundance testing using productive amino-acid clonotypes, minimum total count 5 and alpha 0.1. The Jaccard Index and the Morisita Overlap Index were used to measure how much the repertoires overlapped between compartments. GLIPH clustered TCR beta CDR3s with public tetramer-defined viral CDR3s; viral motifs required at least three viral sequences plus V-gene enrichment. Held by TCRdb, this immuneACCESS table contains in-frame sequences only and omits some clones. Under half of the omission traces to an unresolved V gene where checked; the cause of the rest is unknown. From that table come the V and J calls and clone size; the DNA was used to work out D and trimming. This sample comprises 25,000 to 35,000 clones, roughly 75% of them detected only once. The ten largest account for 15% to 20% of the sample.

At diagnosis, peripheral blood, uninvolved tumor-adjacent lung and tumor were collected and stored as a combination of fresh-frozen and FFPE material. Blood samples were analyzed as peripheral blood mononuclear cells for TCR repertoire profiling. V is cut by 4 bases and J by 2 bases, and the space between the germline ends is 11 bases. Reading from cysteine to phenylalanine, the CDR3 counts 14 amino acids. Solely the CDR3 DNA is kept, with 42 bases framed from the first base. CDR1 ENHRY and CDR2 SYGVKD are derived from the germline V gene. Paper-wide results and their limitations: Because the study design was exploratory, TCR variables were selected using unadjusted p-values without false-discovery rate correction. Because multi-region sequencing of the tumors was not done, intratumor heterogeneity could not be ruled out. Longer overall survival was associated with higher T cell density in blood, whereas shorter survival was associated with higher clonality in adjacent lung. Uninvolved tumor-adjacent lung showed the highest T cell clonality, higher than tumor, which suggests more focused antigenic responses in the uninvolved tumor-adjacent lung. Of the top 100 tumor clones, a median of approximately 60 were detected in paired uninvolved adjacent lung; some 28 were also among that lung's top 100.

The source was peripheral blood, collected before any cancer treatment. The chain is encoded by TRBV10-3 joined to TRBJ2-5; matching of 6 bases hints at TRBD2 as the D gene. The receptor was derived from a male donor at least 60 years old with stage III squamous cell lung carcinoma. The base sequence is TGTGCCATCAGTGCCGGGGGTGGGCAAGAGACCCAGTACTTC. Translated, this is CAISAGGGQETQYF.